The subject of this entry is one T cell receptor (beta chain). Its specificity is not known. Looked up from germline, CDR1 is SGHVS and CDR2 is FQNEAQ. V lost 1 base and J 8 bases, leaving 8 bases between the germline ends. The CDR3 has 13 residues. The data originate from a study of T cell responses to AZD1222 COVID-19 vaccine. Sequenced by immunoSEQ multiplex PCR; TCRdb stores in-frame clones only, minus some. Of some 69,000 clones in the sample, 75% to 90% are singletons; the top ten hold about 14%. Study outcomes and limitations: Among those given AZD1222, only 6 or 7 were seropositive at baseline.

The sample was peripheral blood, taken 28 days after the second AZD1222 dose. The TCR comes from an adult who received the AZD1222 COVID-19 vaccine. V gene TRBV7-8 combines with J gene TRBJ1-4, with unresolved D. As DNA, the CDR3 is TGTGCCAGCAGCTTAGGGCCCCGAGAAAAACTGTTTTTT. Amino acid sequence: CASSLGPREKLFF.